The source of this TCR beta chain is a study of tumor-infiltrating lymphocytes in primary liver carcinoma. Turning to the study itself: Productive TCRbeta reads per sample were roughly 3.65 to 8 million, not differing by tissue. General study results and limits: Blood had a significantly lower top-250-clone fraction than tumors did (p = 0.039).

In the case of this clonotype: Its target is not known. Since no conserved phenylalanine or tryptophan closes the CDR3, a read error is the likely cause.

A constant-region primer primed TCR beta cDNA synthesis from 400 to 600 ng of total RNA. Amplification in three nested multiplex PCR rounds with slightly modified ARM-PCR gave rise to TCR beta libraries. The first two PCR rounds used TRBV1-TRBV30 primers with a Cbeta primer, around 10 cycles each. TCRdb fed the multiplex PCR reads into MiXCR, producing one record per CDR3 protein. The profile shows fewer than 75,000 distinct CDR3 sequences, 71% of them singletons. The CDR3 has 15 amino acids. CDR1 and CDR2 (germline): MNHEY, SVGAGI. It was from approximately 20-30 mg of unsorted bulk tissue that RNA and DNA were co-extracted. Five separate regions were sampled from each tumor.

The chain links TRBV6-5 to TRBJ2-1; 11 bases fit TRBD2. The TCR comes from a man aged 40-55 years with primary liver carcinoma and hepatitis B virus infection. The material sequenced was liver tumor tissue from sampling region 4. Documented subset: tumor region T4, right-lateral pole. The CDR3 region is CASSYTGTSGDEQFL. The CDR3 DNA is TGTGCAAGCAGTTACACCGGGACTAGCGGCGATGAGCAGTTCCTC.